A selection of T cell receptor beta chains follows, all from one sample in a study of cytotoxic CD8 clonotypes in ibrutinib-treated CLL. The assay was immunoSEQ multiplex PCR, and TCRdb's table has in-frame clones only and misses some. The sample records 150,000 to 200,000 clones, about 88% being singletons. The sample in question was PBMCs, obtained at disease progression, from a patient treated with ibrutinib. These receptors were taken from a human donor with chronic lymphocytic leukemia. Each CDR3 is given with its conserved first and last residue. The size of a clone is reported for some rows only, either as once, few or many, or as a class for expanded clones.

j_call v_call clone_size cdr3_aa
TRBJ2-1 TRBV19 once CASSMASGLRHNEQFF
TRBJ1-5 TRBV4-2 . CASSPDRINQPQHF
TRBJ1-2 TRBV5-8 . CASSFYRGYTF
TRBJ1-3 TRBV28 . CASRGAGNTIYF
TRBJ1-2 TRBV29-1 . CSVVKQGARGYTF
TRBJ2-5 TRBV30 . CAWSHGYQETQYF
TRBJ2-3 TRBV10-3 . CAISENADTQYF
TRBJ2-5 TRBV27 . CASSPWTGETQYF
TRBJ1-2 TRBV5-4 few CASSLEAGVSGYTF
TRBJ1-5 TRBV19 once CASSIGVSNQPQHF
TRBJ2-7 TRBV7-2 . CASSFGTSGPSEQYF
TRBJ2-3 TRBV9 . CASSVAASPYTQYF
TRBJ1-2 TRBV30 . CAWSVGQGLRYTF
TRBJ2-2 TRBV14 . CASSRRLAGVTGELFF
TRBJ1-1 TRBV30 . CAWGKPGQGNTEAFF
TRBJ2-7 TRBV5-1 once CASSLSGRLYEQYF
TRBJ2-5 TRBV5-6 once CASSSRQGWETQYF
TRBJ2-7 TRBV2 many CASTGRAYEQYF
TRBJ1-3 TRBV11-2 . CASSLRPPTDSGNTIYF
TRBJ2-3 TRBV4-1 once CASSLRLGGKADTQYF
TRBJ2-1 TRBV28 . CASTPRGGYNEQFF
TRBJ2-7 TRBV28 . CASSLMRQGTYEQYF
TRBJ1-2 TRBV5-6 . CASIKMRVNYGYTF
TRBJ2-3 TRBV28 . CASSPYSGRESDTQYF
TRBJ1-4 TRBV7-6 . CASSFRQGYEKLFF
TRBJ1-1 TRBV27 few CASLGMTEAFF
TRBJ2-3 TRBV5-6 . CASSLISRGPQGDTQYF
TRBJ2-7 TRBV10-3 . CAISESGPPEQYF